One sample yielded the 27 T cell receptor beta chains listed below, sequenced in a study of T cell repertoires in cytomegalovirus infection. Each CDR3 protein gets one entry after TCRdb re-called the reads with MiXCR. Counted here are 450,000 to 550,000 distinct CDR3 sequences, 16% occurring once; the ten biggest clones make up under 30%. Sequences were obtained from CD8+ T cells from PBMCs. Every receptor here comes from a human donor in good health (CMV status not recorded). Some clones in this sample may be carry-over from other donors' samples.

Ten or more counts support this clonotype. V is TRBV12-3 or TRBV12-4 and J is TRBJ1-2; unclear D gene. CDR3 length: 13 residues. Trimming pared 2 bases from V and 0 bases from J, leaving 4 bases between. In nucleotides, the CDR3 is TGTGCCAGCAGTTTATCGGCTAACTATGGCTACACCTTC. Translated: CASSLSANYGYTF.

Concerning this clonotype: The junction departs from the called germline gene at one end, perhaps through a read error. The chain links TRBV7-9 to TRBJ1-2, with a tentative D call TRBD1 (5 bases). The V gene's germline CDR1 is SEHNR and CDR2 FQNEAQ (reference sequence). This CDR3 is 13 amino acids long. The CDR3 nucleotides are TGTGCCAGCAGCTCGGGGGGAAACTATGTCTACACCTTC. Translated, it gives CASSSGGNYVYTF. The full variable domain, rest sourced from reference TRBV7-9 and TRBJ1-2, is DTGVSQNPRHKITKRGQNVTFRCDPISEHNRLYWYRQTLGQGPEFLTYFQNEAQLEKSRLLSDRFSAERPKGSFSTLEIQRTEQGDSAMYLCASSSGGNYVYTFGSGTRLTVV.

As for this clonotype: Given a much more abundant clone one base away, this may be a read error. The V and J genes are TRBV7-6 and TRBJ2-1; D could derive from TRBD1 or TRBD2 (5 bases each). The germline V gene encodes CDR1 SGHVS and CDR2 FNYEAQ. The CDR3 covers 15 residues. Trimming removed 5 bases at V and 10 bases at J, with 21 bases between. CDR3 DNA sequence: TGTGCCAGCAGCGGCCGTCTAGTGGGAGAGGGGGAGCAGTTCTTC. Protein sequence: CASSGRLVGEGEQFF.

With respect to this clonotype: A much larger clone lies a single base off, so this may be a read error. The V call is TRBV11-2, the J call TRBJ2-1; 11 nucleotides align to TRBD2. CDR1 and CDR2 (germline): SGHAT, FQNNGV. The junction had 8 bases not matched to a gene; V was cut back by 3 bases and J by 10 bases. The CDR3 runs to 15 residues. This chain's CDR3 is CASSFELAGVWEQFF. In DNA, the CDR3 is TGTGCCAGCAGCTTCGAACTAGCGGGGGTGTGGGAGCAGTTCTTC.

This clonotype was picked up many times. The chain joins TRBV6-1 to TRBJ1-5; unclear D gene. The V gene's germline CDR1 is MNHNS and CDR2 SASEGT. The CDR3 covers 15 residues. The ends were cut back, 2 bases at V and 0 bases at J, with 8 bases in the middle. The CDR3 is CASSEIEYSNQPQHF. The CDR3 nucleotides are TGTGCCAGCAGTGAAATTGAATATAGCAATCAGCCCCAGCATTTT.

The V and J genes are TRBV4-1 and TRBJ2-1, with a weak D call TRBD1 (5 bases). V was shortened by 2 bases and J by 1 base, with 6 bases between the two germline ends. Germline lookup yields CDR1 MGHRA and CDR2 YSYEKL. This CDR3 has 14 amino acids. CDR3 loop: CASSQRGSYNEQFF. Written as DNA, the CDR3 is TGCGCCAGCAGCCAAAGGGGATCCTACAATGAGCAGTTCTTC.

The CDR3 coding sequence is TGTGCCAGCGAGGCGACTAGCGGGGGCCAAGAGACCCAGTACTTC. This translates into CASEATSGGQETQYF. The genes are TRBV6-5 and TRBJ2-5, with 12 bases lining up with TRBD2. The V and J ends lost 8 bases and 1 base, in that order; junction bases with no gene match: 5. The CDR3 consists of 15 residues. The V gene's germline CDR1 is MNHEY and CDR2 SVGAGI.

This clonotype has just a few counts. The CDR3 sequence: CASSVGVGLWEQYF. In nucleotides, the CDR3 is TGTGCCAGCAGCGTAGGAGTAGGGCTCTGGGAGCAGTACTTC. The chain combines TRBV9 with TRBJ2-7; no firm D call. With 0 bases removed from V and 7 bases from J, the gap between germline ends came to 14 bases. The CDR3 contains 14 residues. Germline loops: CDR1 SGDLS, CDR2 YYNGEE. Full variable domain (outside the CDR3, taken from reference TRBV9 and TRBJ2-7): DSGVTQTPKHLITATGQRVTLRCSPRSGDLSVYWYQQSLDQGLQFLIQYYNGEERAKGNILERFSAQQFPDLHSELNLSSLELGDSALYFCASSVGVGLWEQYFGPGTRLTVT.

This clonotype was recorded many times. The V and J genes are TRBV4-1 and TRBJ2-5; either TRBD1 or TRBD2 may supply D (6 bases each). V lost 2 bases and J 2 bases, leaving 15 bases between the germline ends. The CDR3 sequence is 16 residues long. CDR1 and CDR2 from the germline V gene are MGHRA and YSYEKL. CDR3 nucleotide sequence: TGCGCCAGCAGCCAAAGGGGCCAGGGGAGGCAAGAGACCCAGTACTTC. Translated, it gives CASSQRGQGRQETQYF.

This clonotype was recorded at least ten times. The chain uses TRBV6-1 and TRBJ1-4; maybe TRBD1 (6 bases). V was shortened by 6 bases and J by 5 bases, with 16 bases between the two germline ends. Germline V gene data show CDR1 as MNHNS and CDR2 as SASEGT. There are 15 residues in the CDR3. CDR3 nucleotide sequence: TGTGCCAGCAGACACGACAGGCGACGGAATGAAAAACTGTTTTTT. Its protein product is CASRHDRRRNEKLFF.

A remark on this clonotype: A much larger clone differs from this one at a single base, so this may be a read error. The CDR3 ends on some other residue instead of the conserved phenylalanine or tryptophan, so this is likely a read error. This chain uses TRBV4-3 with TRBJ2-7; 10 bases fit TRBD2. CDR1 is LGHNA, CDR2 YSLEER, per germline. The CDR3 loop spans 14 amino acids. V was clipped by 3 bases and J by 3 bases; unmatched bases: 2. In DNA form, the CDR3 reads TGCGCCAGCAGCCAGGGACTAGCGAACTACGAGCAGTACTTA. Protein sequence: CASSQGLANYEQYL.

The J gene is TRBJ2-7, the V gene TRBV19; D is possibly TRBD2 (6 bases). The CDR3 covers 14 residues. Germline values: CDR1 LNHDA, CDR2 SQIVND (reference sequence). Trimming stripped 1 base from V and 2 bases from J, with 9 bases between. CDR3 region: CASSIAGETYEQYF. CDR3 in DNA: TGTGCCAGTAGTATAGCGGGGGAAACCTACGAGCAGTACTTC.

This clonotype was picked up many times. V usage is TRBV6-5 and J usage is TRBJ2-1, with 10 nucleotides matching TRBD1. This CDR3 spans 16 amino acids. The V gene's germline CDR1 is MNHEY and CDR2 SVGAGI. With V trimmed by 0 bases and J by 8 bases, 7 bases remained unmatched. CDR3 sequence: CASSYSKGQGIYEQFF. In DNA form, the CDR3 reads TGTGCCAGCAGTTACTCGAAGGGACAGGGGATTTATGAGCAGTTCTTC.

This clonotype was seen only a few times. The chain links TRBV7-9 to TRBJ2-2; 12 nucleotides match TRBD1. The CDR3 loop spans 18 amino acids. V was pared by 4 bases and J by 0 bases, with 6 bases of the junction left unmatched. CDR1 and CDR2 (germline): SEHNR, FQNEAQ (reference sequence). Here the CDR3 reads CASSWLGTGGPNTGELFF. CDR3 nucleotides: TGTGCCAGCAGCTGGCTCGGGACAGGGGGCCCGAACACCGGGGAGCTGTTTTTT.

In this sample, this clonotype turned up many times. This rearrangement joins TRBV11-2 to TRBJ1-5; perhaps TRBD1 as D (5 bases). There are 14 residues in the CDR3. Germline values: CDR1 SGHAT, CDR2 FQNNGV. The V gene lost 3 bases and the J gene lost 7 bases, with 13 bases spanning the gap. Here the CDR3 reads CASSLNQGGQPQHF. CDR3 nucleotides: TGTGCCAGCAGCTTGAATCAGGGTGGCCAGCCCCAGCATTTT.

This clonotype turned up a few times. CDR3 DNA: TGTGCCAGCAGTGAAGGCCCCCGAGACTCTGGAAACACCATATATTTT. Translated: CASSEGPRDSGNTIYF. The rearrangement joins TRBV6-1 to TRBJ1-3; no reliable D call. V lost 1 base, J lost 0 bases, and 10 bases lay in between. Germline CDR1 reads MNHNS; CDR2 reads SASEGT. The CDR3 is 16 amino acids.

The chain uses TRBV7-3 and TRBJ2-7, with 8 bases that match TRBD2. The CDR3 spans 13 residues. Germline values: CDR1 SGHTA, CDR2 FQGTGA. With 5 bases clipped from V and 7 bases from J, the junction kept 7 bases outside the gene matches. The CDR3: CASSQRGGSEQYF. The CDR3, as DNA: TGTGCCAGCAGCCAACGGGGGGGTAGTGAGCAGTACTTC.

CDR3 region: CATRDFTNTGELFF. DNA of the CDR3: TGTGCCACGCGGGACTTCACGAACACCGGGGAGCTGTTTTTT. This chain joins TRBV10-3 and TRBJ2-2; tentatively, D is TRBD2 (6 bases). Germline CDR1 ENHRY, CDR2 SYGVKD. The CDR3 is 14 residues long. With 10 bases removed from V and 0 bases from J, the gap between germline ends came to 12 bases.

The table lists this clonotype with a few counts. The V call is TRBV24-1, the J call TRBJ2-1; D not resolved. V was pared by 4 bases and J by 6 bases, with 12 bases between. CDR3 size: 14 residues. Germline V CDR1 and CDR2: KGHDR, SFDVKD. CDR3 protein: CATSDQDGFNEQFF. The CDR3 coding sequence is TGTGCCACCAGTGACCAGGACGGGTTCAATGAGCAGTTCTTC.

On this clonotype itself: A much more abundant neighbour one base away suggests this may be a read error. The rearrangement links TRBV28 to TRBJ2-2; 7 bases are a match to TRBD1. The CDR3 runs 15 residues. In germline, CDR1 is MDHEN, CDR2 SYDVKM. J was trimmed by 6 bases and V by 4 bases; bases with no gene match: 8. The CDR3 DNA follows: TGTGCCAGCAGTTCTAGGGGGCTCCGGGCCGGGGAGCTGTTTTTT. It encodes CASSSRGLRAGELFF.

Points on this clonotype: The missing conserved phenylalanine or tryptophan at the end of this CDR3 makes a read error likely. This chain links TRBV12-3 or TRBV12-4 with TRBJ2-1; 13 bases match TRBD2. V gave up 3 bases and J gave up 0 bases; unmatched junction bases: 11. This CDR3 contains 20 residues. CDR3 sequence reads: CASSFGTGTSGESSYNEQFL. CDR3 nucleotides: TGTGCCAGCAGTTTCGGTACCGGGACTAGCGGGGAGAGCTCCTACAATGAGCAGTTCTTA.

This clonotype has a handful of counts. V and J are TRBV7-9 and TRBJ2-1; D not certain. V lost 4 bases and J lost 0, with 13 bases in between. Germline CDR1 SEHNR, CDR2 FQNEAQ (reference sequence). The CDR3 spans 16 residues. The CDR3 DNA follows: TGTGCCAGCAGCTACCTGGAGAAAAGCTCCTACAATGAGCAGTTCTTC. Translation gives CASSYLEKSSYNEQFF.

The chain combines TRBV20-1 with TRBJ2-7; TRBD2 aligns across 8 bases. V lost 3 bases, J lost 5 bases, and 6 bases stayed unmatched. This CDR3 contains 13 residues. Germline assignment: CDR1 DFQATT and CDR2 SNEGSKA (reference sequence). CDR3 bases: TGCAGTGCTAGTGGTTTAGCGGGAAACGAGCAGTACTTC. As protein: CSASGLAGNEQYF.

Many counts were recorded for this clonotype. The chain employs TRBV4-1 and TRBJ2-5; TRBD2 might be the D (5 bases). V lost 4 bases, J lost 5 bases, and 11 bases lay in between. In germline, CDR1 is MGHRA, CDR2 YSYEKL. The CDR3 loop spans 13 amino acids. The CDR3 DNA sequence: TGCGCCAGCAGCCTCGGGGATGGCGAGACCCAGTACTTC. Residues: CASSLGDGETQYF.

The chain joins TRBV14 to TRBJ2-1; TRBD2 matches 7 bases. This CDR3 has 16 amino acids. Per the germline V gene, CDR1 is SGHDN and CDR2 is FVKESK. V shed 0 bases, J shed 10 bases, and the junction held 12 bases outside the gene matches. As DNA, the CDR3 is TGTGCCAGCAGCCAAGATCCCAGCGGGGCTTTGAGGGAGCAGTTCTTC. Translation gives CASSQDPSGALREQFF.

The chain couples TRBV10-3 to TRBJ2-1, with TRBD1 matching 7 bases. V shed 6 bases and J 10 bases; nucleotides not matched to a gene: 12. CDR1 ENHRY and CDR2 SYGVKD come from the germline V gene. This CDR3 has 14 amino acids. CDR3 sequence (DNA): TGTGCCATCAGGACAGGGATCCGGACCGGGGAGCAGTTCTTC. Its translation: CAIRTGIRTGEQFF.

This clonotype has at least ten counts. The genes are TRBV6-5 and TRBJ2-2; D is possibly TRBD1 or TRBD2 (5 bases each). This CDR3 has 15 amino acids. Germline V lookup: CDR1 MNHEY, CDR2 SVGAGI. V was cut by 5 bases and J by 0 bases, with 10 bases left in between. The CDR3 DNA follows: TGTGCCAGCAGTCCCGGGACGTCGAACACCGGGGAGCTGTTTTTT. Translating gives CASSPGTSNTGELFF.